The clone carrying this T cell receptor beta chain was detected only once. Its cognate antigen is unknown. Generated by immunoSEQ multiplex PCR, the TCRdb table keeps only in-frame clones and is missing some. The sample shows about 45,000 clones, around 70% of them seen only once. With 2 bases removed from V and 1 base from J, the gap between germline ends came to 9 bases. This CDR3 is built from 14 residues. Germline V gives CDR1 SGHRS, CDR2 YFSETQ. The entry originates in a study of cytotoxic CD8 clonotypes in ibrutinib-treated CLL. Study background: Among patients, 24 responded partially and 2 completely; roughly 15 then stayed remitted and 12 progressed after median roughly 68 months. Study results and limitations: Public clonotypes occurred uncommonly; on treatment, they contracted or remained stable.

TCR beta library input comprised roughly 2 micrograms of genomic DNA from cryopreserved PBMCs. The gene calls are TRBV5-1 and TRBJ1-1; D not resolved. This TCR was recovered from a human donor with chronic lymphocytic leukemia. Sample: PBMCs, taken after 12 months of ibrutinib treatment. CDR3 nucleotides: TGCGCCAGCAGCTTTTTCTCAGAGAACACTGAAGCTTTCTTT. Translating it yields CASSFFSENTEAFF. The entire variable domain, with the rest obtained from reference TRBV5-1 and TRBJ1-1, is as follows: KAGVTQTPRYLIKTRGQQVTLSCSPISGHRSVSWYQQTPGQGLQFLFEYFSETQRNKGNFPGRFSGRQFSNSRSEMNVSTLELGDSALYLCASSFFSENTEAFFGQGTRLTVV.